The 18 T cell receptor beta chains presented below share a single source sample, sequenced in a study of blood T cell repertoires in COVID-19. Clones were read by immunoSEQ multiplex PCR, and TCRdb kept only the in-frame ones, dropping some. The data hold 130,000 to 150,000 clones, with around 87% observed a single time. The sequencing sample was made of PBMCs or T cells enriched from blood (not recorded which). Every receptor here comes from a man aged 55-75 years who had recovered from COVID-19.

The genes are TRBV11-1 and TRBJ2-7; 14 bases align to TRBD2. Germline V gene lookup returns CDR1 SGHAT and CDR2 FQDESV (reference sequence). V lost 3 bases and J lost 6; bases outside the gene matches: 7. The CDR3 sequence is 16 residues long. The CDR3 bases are TGTGCCAGCAGCTTCCGACGGACTAGCGGGAGGAGCGAGCAGTACTTC. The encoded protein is CASSFRRTSGRSEQYF.

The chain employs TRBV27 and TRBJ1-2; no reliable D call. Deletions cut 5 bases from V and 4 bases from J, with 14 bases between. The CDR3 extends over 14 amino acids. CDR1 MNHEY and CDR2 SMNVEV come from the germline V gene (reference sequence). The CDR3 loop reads CASSSSGLAYGYTF. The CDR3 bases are TGTGCCAGCAGTAGTTCCGGACTTGCCTATGGCTACACCTTC.

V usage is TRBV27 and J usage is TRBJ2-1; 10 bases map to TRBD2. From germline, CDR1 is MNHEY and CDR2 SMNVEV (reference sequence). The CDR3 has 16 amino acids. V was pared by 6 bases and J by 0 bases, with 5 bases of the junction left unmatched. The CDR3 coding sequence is TGTGCCAGCAGCCTAATAGCGGGAGGCTCCTACAATGAGCAGTTCTTC. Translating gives CASSLIAGGSYNEQFF.

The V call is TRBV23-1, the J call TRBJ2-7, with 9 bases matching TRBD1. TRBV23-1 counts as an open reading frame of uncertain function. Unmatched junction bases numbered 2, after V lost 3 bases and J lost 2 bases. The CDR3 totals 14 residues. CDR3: CASSQRDRAYEQYF. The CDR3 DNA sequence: TGCGCCAGCAGTCAGCGGGACAGGGCCTACGAGCAGTACTTC.

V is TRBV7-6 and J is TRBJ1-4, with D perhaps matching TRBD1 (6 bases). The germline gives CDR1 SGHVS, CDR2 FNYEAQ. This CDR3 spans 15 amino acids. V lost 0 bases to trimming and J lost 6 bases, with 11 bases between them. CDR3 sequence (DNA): TGTGCCAGCAGCTTAGCCACAGGGTTGGATGAAAAACTGTTTTTT. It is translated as CASSLATGLDEKLFF. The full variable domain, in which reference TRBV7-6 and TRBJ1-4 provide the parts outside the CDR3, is GAGVSQSPRYKVTKRGQDVALRCDPISGHVSLYWYRQALGQGPEFLTYFNYEAQQDKSGLPNDRFSAERPEGSISTLTIQRTEQRDSAMYRCASSLATGLDEKLFFGSGTQLSVL.

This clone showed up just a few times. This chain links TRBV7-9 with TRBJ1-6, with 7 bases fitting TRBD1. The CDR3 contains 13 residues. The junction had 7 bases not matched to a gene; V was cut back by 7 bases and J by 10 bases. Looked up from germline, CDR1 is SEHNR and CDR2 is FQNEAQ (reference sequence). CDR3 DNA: TGTGCCAGCACGGGGACAGCTCTATCACCCCTCCACTTT. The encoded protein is CASTGTALSPLHF. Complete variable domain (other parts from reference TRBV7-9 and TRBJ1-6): DTGVSQNPRHKITKRGQNVTFRCDPISEHNRLYWYRQTLGQGPEFLTYFQNEAQLEKSRLLSDRFSAERPKGSFSTLEIQRTEQGDSAMYLCASTGTALSPLHFGNGTRLTVT.

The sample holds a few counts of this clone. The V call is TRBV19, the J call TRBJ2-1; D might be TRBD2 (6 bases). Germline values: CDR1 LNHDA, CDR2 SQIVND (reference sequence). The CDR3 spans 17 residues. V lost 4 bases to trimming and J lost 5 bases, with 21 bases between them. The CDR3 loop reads CASSTLQFGGADNEQFF. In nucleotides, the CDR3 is TGTGCCAGTAGTACCCTCCAGTTCGGCGGGGCCGACAATGAGCAGTTCTTC.

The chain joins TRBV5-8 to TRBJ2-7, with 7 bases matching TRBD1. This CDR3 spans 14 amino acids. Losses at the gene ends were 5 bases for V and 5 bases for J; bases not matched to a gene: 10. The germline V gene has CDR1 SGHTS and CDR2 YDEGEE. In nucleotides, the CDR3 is TGTGCCAGCAGGCGTACAGGGGTCAGGAACGAGCAGTACTTC. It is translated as CASRRTGVRNEQYF.

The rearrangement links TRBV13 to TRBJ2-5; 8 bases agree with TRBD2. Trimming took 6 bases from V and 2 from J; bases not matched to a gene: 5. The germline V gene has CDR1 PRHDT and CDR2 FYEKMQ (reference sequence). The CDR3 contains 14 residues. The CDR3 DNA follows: TGTGCCAGCAGTGAGCGGGGGAGGCAAGAGACCCAGTACTTC. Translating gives CASSERGRQETQYF.

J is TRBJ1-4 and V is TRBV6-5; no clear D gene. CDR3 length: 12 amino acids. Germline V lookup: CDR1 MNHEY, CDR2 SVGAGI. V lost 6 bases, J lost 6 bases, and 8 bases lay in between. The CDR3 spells CASRPEDEKLFF. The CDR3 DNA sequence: TGTGCCAGCAGACCAGAGGATGAAAAACTGTTTTTT.

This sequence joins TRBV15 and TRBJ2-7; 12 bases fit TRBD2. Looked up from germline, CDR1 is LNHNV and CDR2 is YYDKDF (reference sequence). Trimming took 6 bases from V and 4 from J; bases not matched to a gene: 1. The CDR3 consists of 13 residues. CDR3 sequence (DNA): TGTGCCACCAGGACTAGCGGGAGTTACGAGCAGTACTTC. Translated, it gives CATRTSGSYEQYF.

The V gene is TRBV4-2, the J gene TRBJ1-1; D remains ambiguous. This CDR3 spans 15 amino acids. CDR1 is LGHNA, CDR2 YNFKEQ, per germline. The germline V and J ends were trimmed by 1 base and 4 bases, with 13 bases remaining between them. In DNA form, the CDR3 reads TGTGCCAGCAGCCAAGTGGAGGGTTTGAGCACTGAAGCTTTCTTT. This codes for CASSQVEGLSTEAFF.

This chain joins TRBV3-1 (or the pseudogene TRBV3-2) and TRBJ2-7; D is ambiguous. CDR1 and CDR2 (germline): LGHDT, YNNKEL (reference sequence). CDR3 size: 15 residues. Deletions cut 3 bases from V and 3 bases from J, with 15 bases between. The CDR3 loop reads CASSHYSELSYEQYF. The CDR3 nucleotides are TGTGCCAGCAGCCATTACTCGGAGCTCAGCTACGAGCAGTACTTC.

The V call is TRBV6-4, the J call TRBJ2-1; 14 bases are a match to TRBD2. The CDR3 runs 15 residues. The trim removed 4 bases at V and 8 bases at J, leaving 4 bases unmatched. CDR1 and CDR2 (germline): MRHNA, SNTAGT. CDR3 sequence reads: CASSAGLAGVDEQFF. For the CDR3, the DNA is TGTGCCAGCAGTGCGGGACTAGCGGGAGTGGATGAGCAGTTCTTC.

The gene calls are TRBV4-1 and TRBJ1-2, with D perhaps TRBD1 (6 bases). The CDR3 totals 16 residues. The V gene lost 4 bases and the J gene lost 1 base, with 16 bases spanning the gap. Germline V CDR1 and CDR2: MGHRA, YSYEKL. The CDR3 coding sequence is TGCGCCAGCAGCCTTCAACAGGGACGGTTTAACTATGGCTACACCTTC. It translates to CASSLQQGRFNYGYTF.

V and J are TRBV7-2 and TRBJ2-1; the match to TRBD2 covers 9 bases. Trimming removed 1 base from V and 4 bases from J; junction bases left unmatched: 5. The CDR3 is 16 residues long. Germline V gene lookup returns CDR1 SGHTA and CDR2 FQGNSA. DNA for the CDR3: TGTGCCAGCAGCTTAGGAAGTAGCGGGGGATACAATGAGCAGTTCTTC. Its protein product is CASSLGSSGGYNEQFF.

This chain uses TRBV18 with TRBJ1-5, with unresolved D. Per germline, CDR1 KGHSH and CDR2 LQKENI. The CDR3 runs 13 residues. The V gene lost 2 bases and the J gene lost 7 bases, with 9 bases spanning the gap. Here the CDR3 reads CASSPEVVQPQHF. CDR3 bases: TGTGCCAGCTCACCAGAGGTGGTGCAGCCCCAGCATTTT.

CDR3 loop: CASATDRGWSPLHF. Here the CDR3 DNA reads TGCGCCAGCGCCACGGACAGGGGTTGGTCACCCCTCCACTTT. This chain uses TRBV5-1 with TRBJ1-6; 9 bases line up with TRBD1. Germline trimming cut 7 bases from V and 10 bases from J; bases unmatched to any gene: 9. This CDR3 contains 14 residues. Germline lookup yields CDR1 SGHRS and CDR2 YFSETQ.